The entry below describes one T cell receptor (beta chain). Clones were read by immunoSEQ multiplex PCR, and TCRdb kept only the in-frame ones, dropping some. The sample includes 200,000 or so clones, approximately 88% seen only once; the top ten take approximately 3.7%. These data come from a study of blood T cell repertoires in COVID-19. Participants' own reports of clinical history determined their cohort assignment. With 4 bases clipped from V and 6 bases from J, the junction kept 19 bases outside the gene matches. Germline V gene lookup returns CDR1 LGHDT and CDR2 YNNKEL (reference sequence). CDR3 length: 19 residues.

The chain employs TRBV3-1 (or the pseudogene TRBV3-2) and TRBJ2-7, with TRBD2 matching over 12 bases. The sample comprised PBMCs or T cells enriched from blood (not recorded which). The clonotype was recovered from a woman aged 25 to 39 who had been exposed to COVID-19. The CDR3 reads CASSLRLAGVEGGGREQYF. The CDR3 DNA is TGTGCCAGCAGCCTCCGACTAGCGGGAGTAGAAGGAGGAGGCCGCGAGCAGTACTTC.